What follows are 16 T cell receptor beta chains derived from one specimen sequenced in a study of blood T cell repertoires in COVID-19. This table comes from immunoSEQ multiplex PCR, and its TCRdb copy is limited to in-frame clones, with some not included. The sample carries under 400,000 clones, around 87% recorded once. Sequenced: PBMCs or T cells enriched from blood (not recorded which). The source of these receptors is a man in his forties in a cohort exposed to, infected with or recovered from COVID-19 (not recorded which).

The genes are TRBV30 and TRBJ1-6; D is possibly TRBD1 (5 bases). Trimming cost V 2 bases and J 9 bases, with 14 bases left between them. CDR3 length equals 14 residues. In germline, CDR1 is GTSNPN, CDR2 SVGIG (reference sequence). DNA for the CDR3: TGTGCCTGGAGTAAGACAGTGATGGGTTCACCCCTCCACTTT. It is translated as CAWSKTVMGSPLHF.

The chain recombines TRBV6-5 with TRBJ2-7, with 7 bases matching TRBD1. The CDR3 totals 12 residues. Germline assignment: CDR1 MNHEY and CDR2 SVGAGI. Germline trimming cut 7 bases from V and 5 bases from J; bases unmatched to any gene: 5. The CDR3 region has the DNA TGTGCCAGCATCGGACAGGCGAACGAGCAGTACTTC. Translation: CASIGQANEQYF.

The chain has TRBV5-4 and TRBJ1-2, with TRBD1 as a possible D gene (5 bases). The length of the CDR3 is 15 residues. Trimming stripped 0 bases from V and 3 bases from J, with 12 bases between. CDR1 and CDR2 from the germline V gene are SGHNT and YYREEE (reference sequence). The CDR3 reads CASSLEAGLDYGYTF. In nucleotides, the CDR3 is TGTGCCAGCAGCTTGGAGGCAGGGCTAGACTATGGCTACACCTTC.

This clone was counted once. This chain connects TRBV30 to TRBJ1-2, with D unresolved. Germline CDR1 reads GTSNPN; CDR2 reads SVGIG (reference sequence). CDR3 length: 11 residues. V was pared by 6 bases and J by 6 bases, with 11 bases between. The CDR3 DNA follows: TGTGCCTGCCACTCGGGGAATGGCTACACCTTC. Amino acids: CACHSGNGYTF.

This chain joins TRBV7-6 and TRBJ2-7; tentative D call: TRBD2 (6 bases). The CDR3 loop spans 14 amino acids. The germline V and J ends were trimmed by 4 bases and 2 bases, with 12 bases remaining between them. The V gene's germline CDR1 is SGHVS and CDR2 FNYEAQ. The CDR3 protein is CASSSQGGPYEQYF. In DNA form, the CDR3 reads TGTGCCAGCAGCTCGCAGGGAGGCCCCTACGAGCAGTACTTC.

The chain has TRBV14 and TRBJ1-6; the match to TRBD1 covers 10 bases. From germline, CDR1 is SGHDN and CDR2 FVKESK. The CDR3 contains 15 residues. J lost 10 bases, V lost 2 bases, and 5 bases had no gene match. CDR3: CASSQLGQGNSPLHF. CDR3 DNA: TGTGCCAGCAGCCAACTGGGACAGGGGAACTCACCCCTCCACTTT.

The CDR3: CASSQLVGAAGTYEQYF. CDR3 nucleotide sequence: TGTGCCAGCAGCCAATTAGTCGGGGCGGCGGGGACCTACGAGCAGTACTTC. The chain links TRBV14 to TRBJ2-7; possibly TRBD2 for D (6 bases). The CDR3 sequence is 17 residues long. CDR1 SGHDN and CDR2 FVKESK come from the germline V gene. Trimming removed 2 bases from V and 2 bases from J, with 19 bases in between.

V usage is TRBV5-1 and J usage is TRBJ2-3; 8 bases align to TRBD2. The CDR3 extends over 17 amino acids. Germline V gene data show CDR1 as SGHRS and CDR2 as YFSETQ. Trimming cost V 4 bases and J 2 bases; bases outside gene matches: 12. The CDR3 DNA sequence: TGCGCCAGCAGCAGCGGGAGAGGGGGGACCTTCACAGATACGCAGTATTTT. It translates to CASSSGRGGTFTDTQYF. The complete variable domain, with remaining parts taken from reference TRBV5-1 and TRBJ2-3, reads KAGVTQTPRYLIKTRGQQVTLSCSPISGHRSVSWYQQTPGQGLQFLFEYFSETQRNKGNFPGRFSGRQFSNSRSEMNVSTLELGDSALYLCASSSGRGGTFTDTQYFGPGTRLTVL.

This rearrangement joins TRBV6-5 to TRBJ1-1, with D perhaps matching TRBD1 (5 bases). The CDR3 covers 14 residues. Deletions cut 5 bases from V and 6 bases from J, with 16 bases between. CDR1 is MNHEY, CDR2 SVGAGI, per germline. The CDR3: CASSLDTVRPEAFF. CDR3 nucleotides: TGTGCCAGCAGTCTGGACACGGTTCGCCCTGAAGCTTTCTTT.

The chain couples TRBV29-1 to TRBJ2-7; TRBD1 agrees at 12 bases. The CDR3 covers 13 residues. Germline V gene lookup returns CDR1 SQVTM and CDR2 ANQGSEA. The trim removed 4 bases at V and 4 bases at J, leaving 2 bases unmatched. For the CDR3, the DNA is TGCAGCGTTGGGGGACAGGGGGCTTACGAGCAGTACTTC. It translates to CSVGGQGAYEQYF.

The chain combines TRBV5-1 with TRBJ2-3; TRBD2 aligns across 11 bases. CDR3 length: 17 amino acids. Germline values: CDR1 SGHRS, CDR2 YFSETQ. J lost 4 bases, V lost 1 base, and 8 bases had no gene match. CDR3 in amino acids: CASSLKTLAGAPDTQYF. CDR3 in DNA: TGCGCCAGCAGCTTGAAGACACTAGCGGGAGCTCCAGATACGCAGTATTTT.

This clone was seen a single time. The rearrangement uses TRBV19 and TRBJ1-2; D is possibly TRBD1 (5 bases). CDR1 and CDR2 from the germline V gene are LNHDA and SQIVND (reference sequence). The CDR3 totals 12 residues. Trimming took off 9 bases at V and 4 bases at J, with 12 bases between the two ends. The CDR3 DNA follows: TGTGCCAGCAATCAGGGTTTCTATGGCTACACCTTC. Translated: CASNQGFYGYTF. Drawing the rest from reference TRBV19 and TRBJ1-2, the complete variable domain is DGGITQSPKYLFRKEGQNVTLSCEQNLNHDAMYWYRQDPGQGLRLIYYSQIVNDFQKGDIAEGYSVSREKKESFPLTVTSAQKNPTAFYLCASNQGFYGYTFGSGTRLTVV.

The V call is TRBV11-2, the J call TRBJ2-7; 8 bases line up with TRBD2. V shed 1 base, J shed 3 bases, and the junction held 5 bases outside the gene matches. The CDR3 consists of 15 residues. From germline, CDR1 is SGHAT and CDR2 FQNNGV. CDR3 residues: CASSLVGSGVYEQYF. CDR3 DNA: TGTGCCAGCAGCTTAGTGGGTAGCGGGGTCTACGAGCAGTACTTC.

The chain is built from TRBV5-1 and TRBJ2-3; D may be TRBD1 (5 bases). V gave up 8 bases and J gave up 5 bases, with 24 bases separating them. The germline V gene has CDR1 SGHRS and CDR2 YFSETQ. There are 16 residues in the CDR3. The CDR3 DNA reads TGCGCCAGTCCCCTGGACATCTCCAAAAATAGAGATACGCAGTATTTT. Protein: CASPLDISKNRDTQYF. Supplemented by reference TRBV5-1 and TRBJ2-3, the full variable domain reads KAGVTQTPRYLIKTRGQQVTLSCSPISGHRSVSWYQQTPGQGLQFLFEYFSETQRNKGNFPGRFSGRQFSNSRSEMNVSTLELGDSALYLCASPLDISKNRDTQYFGPGTRLTVL.

In its sample, this clone was seen once. This chain connects TRBV7-6 to TRBJ2-5, with D uncertain. CDR1 is SGHVS, CDR2 FNYEAQ, per germline. The CDR3 loop spans 12 amino acids. V lost 5 bases and J lost 7, with 11 bases in between. In DNA form, the CDR3 reads TGTGCCAGCAGCGAGACTGTGGGGACCCAGTACTTC. It yields the protein CASSETVGTQYF.

Points on this clone: Other nucleotide sequences in the sample specify the same CDR3. This CDR3 reads CAWSVGLAGSTDTQYF. The CDR3 DNA is TGTGCCTGGAGTGTTGGATTAGCGGGGTCCACAGATACGCAGTATTTT. This rearrangement joins TRBV30 to TRBJ2-3; 8 bases line up with TRBD2. This CDR3 contains 16 residues. V shed 0 bases and J 2 bases; nucleotides not matched to a gene: 7. Germline-derived CDR1 and CDR2 are GTSNPN and SVGIG (reference sequence).